One sample yielded the 15 T cell receptor beta chains listed below, sequenced in a study of OX40 agonist ivuxolimab in advanced cancers. Libraries were built with the immunoSEQ multiplex PCR assay. TCRdb re-hosts the immuneACCESS table, in-frame sequences only. Its copies lack some clones; in the studies checked, an unresolved V gene accounts for under half of them, and the cause for the rest is not known. The sample table holds roughly 14,000 clones, of which around 64% were seen once. The top ten clonotypes cover under 8.5% of the sample. The specimen was CD4+ or CD8+ T cells sorted from blood, collected in a trial of the OX40 agonist ivuxolimab. The source is an adult with an advanced solid tumor such as melanoma, head and neck, liver or kidney cancer.

This clone was recorded a few times. The chain joins TRBV10-3 to TRBJ2-7, with D uncertain. The germline gives CDR1 ENHRY, CDR2 SYGVKD. V lost 4 bases, J lost 4 bases, and 14 bases lay in between. The CDR3 contains 14 residues. Written as DNA, the CDR3 is TGTGCCATCAGTGGCCGGGCCTGGAATTACGAGCAGTACTTC. As protein: CAISGRAWNYEQYF.

By share, this clone ranks as medium-sized (0.01 to 0.1%). This rearrangement joins TRBV27 to TRBJ2-7; 7 nucleotides agree with TRBD1. V gave up 5 bases and J gave up 8 bases; unmatched junction bases: 21. The CDR3 runs 17 residues. CDR1 is MNHEY, CDR2 SMNVEV, per germline (reference sequence). The CDR3 reads CASSPRAGTDYLRKQYF. CDR3 DNA sequence: TGTGCCAGCAGTCCAAGAGCCGGGACAGATTATCTACGAAAGCAGTACTTC.

The V call is TRBV28, the J call TRBJ2-2; 9 nucleotides line up with TRBD1. J gave up 1 base and V 8 bases, and 8 bases lay outside the gene matches. Germline CDR1 and CDR2: MDHEN and SYDVKM. The length of the CDR3 is 16 residues. CDR3: CASALGDRENTGELFF. The CDR3 nucleotides read TGTGCCAGCGCATTGGGGGACAGGGAGAACACCGGGGAGCTGTTTTTT.

The chain links TRBV27 to TRBJ1-4; TRBD1 matches 7 bases. CDR1 MNHEY and CDR2 SMNVEV come from the germline V gene (reference sequence). V was clipped by 2 bases and J by 7 bases; unmatched bases: 10. The CDR3 extends over 16 amino acids. Here the CDR3 reads CASSLRQGGLIEKLFF. CDR3 DNA sequence: TGTGCCAGCAGTTTAAGGCAGGGGGGTCTAATTGAAAAACTGTTTTTT.

The rearrangement links TRBV5-4 to TRBJ2-5; D ambiguous. The CDR3 loop spans 13 amino acids. CDR1 and CDR2 (germline): SGHNT, YYREEE (reference sequence). Trimming removed 7 bases at V and 1 base at J, with 11 bases between. CDR3 amino acids: CASRSWRQETQYF. Written as DNA, the CDR3 is TGTGCCAGCCGGTCGTGGCGCCAAGAGACCCAGTACTTC.

This clone was counted only a few times. V and J are TRBV4-1 and TRBJ1-5; D ambiguous. The CDR3 totals 15 residues. The germline V and J ends were trimmed by 0 bases and 0 bases, with 6 bases remaining between them. The germline gives CDR1 MGHRA, CDR2 YSYEKL. CDR3 protein: CASSQDGGSNQPQHF. The DNA of the CDR3 is TGCGCCAGCAGCCAAGATGGAGGTAGCAATCAGCCCCAGCATTTT.

The rearrangement uses TRBV4-1 and TRBJ1-6; D remains ambiguous. The CDR3 is 14 amino acids. With 1 base removed from V and 10 bases from J, the gap between germline ends came to 11 bases. CDR1 and CDR2 (germline): MGHRA, YSYEKL. In DNA form, the CDR3 reads TGCGCCAGCAGCCAAGGAAGCGGGAGGTCACCCCTCCACTTT. Residues: CASSQGSGRSPLHF.

The V call is TRBV19, the J call TRBJ2-3, with TRBD2 matching over 7 bases. The J segment lost 2 bases and the V segment lost 0 bases, leaving 5 bases of the junction unmatched. Germline lookup yields CDR1 LNHDA and CDR2 SQIVND (reference sequence). The CDR3 runs to 16 residues. In DNA form, the CDR3 reads TGTGCCAGTAGTATAGACTTCGGGGGGATCACAGATACGCAGTATTTT. Translation gives CASSIDFGGITDTQYF.

This clone has just a few counts. The rearrangement links TRBV7-6 to TRBJ1-1; D gene unclear. Germline CDR1 and CDR2: SGHVS and FNYEAQ. With 2 bases removed from V and 1 base from J, the gap between germline ends came to 5 bases. The length of the CDR3 is 13 residues. CDR3 bases: TGTGCCAGCAGCTTATCCGGGAACACTGAAGCTTTCTTT. Translated: CASSLSGNTEAFF.

This clone is medium-sized in the sample. The V gene is TRBV6-6, the J gene TRBJ2-7; unclear D gene. The CDR3 totals 14 residues. Trimming took 0 bases from V and 3 from J, leaving 9 bases between them. CDR1 MNHNY and CDR2 SVGAGI come from the germline V gene (reference sequence). DNA for the CDR3: TGTGCCAGCAGTTACTCGGACGGCTACTACGAGCAGTACTTC. It encodes CASSYSDGYYEQYF.

Comments on this clone: Other nucleotide sequences from this sample produce the same CDR3. The chain recombines TRBV7-6 with TRBJ2-7, with 7 nucleotides matching TRBD2. CDR1 and CDR2 (germline): SGHVS, FNYEAQ. The junction had 8 bases not matched to a gene; V was cut back by 2 bases and J by 1 base. The CDR3 has 16 amino acids. The CDR3 sequence: CASSLLGGEASYEQYF. Written as DNA, the CDR3 is TGTGCCAGCAGCTTATTGGGGGGGGAAGCGTCCTACGAGCAGTACTTC.

This CDR3 reads CASSVGDTDTQYF. The CDR3 coding sequence is TGTGCCAGCAGCGTAGGAGACACAGATACGCAGTATTTT. This chain connects TRBV9 to TRBJ2-3; D not certain. Deletions cut 0 bases from V and 2 bases from J, with 4 bases between. CDR1 and CDR2 from the germline V gene are SGDLS and YYNGEE. The CDR3 has 13 amino acids.

By frequency in the sample, this clone is medium-sized. The rearrangement joins TRBV28 to TRBJ1-6; 8 bases agree with TRBD1. CDR3 length: 14 amino acids. CDR1 and CDR2 (germline): MDHEN, SYDVKM. Trimming removed 7 bases from V and 9 bases from J; junction bases left unmatched: 8. As DNA, the CDR3 is TGTGCCAGCACCACGGACAGGGAACTTTCACCCCTCCACTTT. Its translation: CASTTDRELSPLHF.

The chain links TRBV7-9 to TRBJ1-2, with D hard to call. The CDR3 has 14 residues. The V gene's germline CDR1 is SEHNR and CDR2 FQNEAQ (reference sequence). V was pared by 0 bases and J by 6 bases, with 11 bases between. The CDR3, as DNA: TGTGCCAGCAGCTTAGCTGGGCCGCTAAATGGCTACACCTTC. Translated, it gives CASSLAGPLNGYTF.

This clone was recorded a few times. The CDR3 reads CASRHAGYEQYF. CDR3 DNA sequence: TGTGCCAGCAGGCATGCCGGATACGAGCAGTACTTC. V is TRBV7-9 and J is TRBJ2-7; no reliable D call. Trimming left V 6 bases short and J 4 bases short, with 10 bases between. Germline V lookup: CDR1 SEHNR, CDR2 FQNEAQ (reference sequence). This CDR3 region has 12 residues.